This TCR beta chain emerged from a study of cytomegalovirus exposure and HLA in healthy donors. The PCR was carried out with 60 Vbeta primers and 13 Jbeta primers. Profiling relied on immunoSEQ multiplex PCR, and the TCRdb table lists in-frame clones only, not all of them. This sample contains tens of thousands of clones. The length of the CDR3 is 14 residues. The V gene lost 6 bases and the J gene lost 10 bases, with 16 bases spanning the gap. Germline V gene lookup returns CDR1 MNHEY and CDR2 SVGAGI. The source is a middle-aged woman in good health and CMV-seropositive. Sequencing input: PBMCs. The chain uses TRBV6-5 and TRBJ1-6; D may be TRBD1 (5 bases). CDR3: CASSPVGGGSPLHF. CDR3 nucleotide sequence: TGTGCCAGCAGCCCCGTGGGGGGTGGATCACCCCTCCACTTT.